This T cell receptor beta chain was found in a study of shared clonotypes between healthy human individuals. Across the whole study: The cohort comprised a couple of women and a few men. Their ages spanned 18 to 49 years.

This CDR3 spans 16 amino acids. Germline assignment: CDR1 MNHEY and CDR2 SVGAGI. The V gene end was trimmed by 4 bases and the J gene end by 3 bases; junction bases not matched to a gene: 5. Study-wide points: Few donors restricted represented genetic and exposure-history diversity.

Positively selected for CCR7, the CD45RO-negative cells used as naive CD8 cells excluded terminally differentiated effector memory CD45RA+ cells. Details on this clone: The target antigen is unknown.

Generated by immunoSEQ multiplex PCR, the TCRdb table keeps only in-frame clones and is missing some. The top ten clones hold around 1% of a sample with roughly 2,000,000 clones, about 95% of them seen once. V gene TRBV6-5 combines with J gene TRBJ2-7; 14 nucleotides align to TRBD2. Sequences were obtained from naive CD8+ T cells sorted from blood. This TCR was recovered from a man between 18 and 35 years old in good health. The CDR3 DNA reads as TGTGCCAGCAGTTTGGGACTAGCGGGGGAGTTCTACGAGCAGTACTTC. It encodes CASSLGLAGEFYEQYF.